One and the same sample provided the 28 T cell receptor beta chains below, sequenced in a study of blood T cell repertoires in COVID-19. TCRdb's table, derived via immunoSEQ multiplex PCR, lists solely in-frame clones and lacks some. The repertoire holds about 220,000 clones, with approximately 83% as singletons. The sample consisted of peripheral blood. Receptors were obtained from a young woman who had recovered from COVID-19.

The V call is TRBV7-9, the J call TRBJ2-1; TRBD2 might be the D (5 bases). This CDR3 comprises 14 residues. V shed 5 bases and J shed 8 bases, with 16 bases lying between them. The germline V gene encodes CDR1 SEHNR and CDR2 FQNEAQ (reference sequence). The CDR3 DNA reads as TGTGCCAGCAGCCCTACTAGTGGCGCGCATGAGCAGTTCTTC. Its protein product is CASSPTSGAHEQFF.

The J gene is TRBJ1-2, the V gene TRBV6-5, with a possible D match to TRBD1 (5 bases). This CDR3 has 14 residues. Trimming shortened V by 0 bases and J by 7 bases, and 12 bases separated the two germline ends. The germline V gene has CDR1 MNHEY and CDR2 SVGAGI. CDR3 loop: CASSYSTGRGGYTF. CDR3 sequence (DNA): TGTGCCAGCAGTTACTCCACGGGGAGGGGTGGCTACACCTTC.

In this sample, this clone turned up once. This chain uses TRBV6-5 with TRBJ1-5; unclear D gene. V lost 0 bases and J 0 bases, leaving 6 bases between the germline ends. CDR1 and CDR2 (germline): MNHEY, SVGAGI. The CDR3 extends over 15 amino acids. The CDR3 here is CASSYSRPSNQPQHF. In nucleotides, the CDR3 is TGTGCCAGCAGTTACTCGAGGCCTAGCAATCAGCCCCAGCATTTT.

The chain employs TRBV10-3 and TRBJ2-7, with D perhaps TRBD2 (6 bases). This CDR3 contains 14 residues. The germline CDR1 and CDR2 sequences are ENHRY and SYGVKD. Trimming took 1 base from V and 4 from J, leaving 11 bases between them. The CDR3 DNA sequence: TGTGCCATCAGTGAGTATCCAGGGAGGTACGAGCAGTACTTC. Amino acid sequence: CAISEYPGRYEQYF.

This clone was counted at least ten times. The V and J genes are TRBV27 and TRBJ2-3; 7 nucleotides align to TRBD1. Germline trimming cut 10 bases from V and 4 bases from J; bases unmatched to any gene: 11. The CDR3 totals 14 residues. Germline V gene sequence: CDR1 MNHEY, CDR2 SMNVEV (reference sequence). The CDR3 DNA reads TGTGCCATCTCTCAAACAGGGGACCCAGATACGCAGTATTTT. Translating it yields CAISQTGDPDTQYF.

This clone was counted between two and nine times. The rearrangement uses TRBV27 and TRBJ2-7, with 7 nucleotides matching TRBD2. The CDR3 runs 15 residues. After removal of 4 bases from V and 5 bases from J, the junction contained 11 bases not matched to a gene. Germline loops: CDR1 MNHEY, CDR2 SMNVEV (reference sequence). CDR3 coding DNA: TGTGCCAGCAGTTCCACCCCTGGACTAGGTAACGAGCAGTACTTC. It is translated as CASSSTPGLGNEQYF.

The chain uses TRBV4-2 and TRBJ1-3, with 8 bases aligning to TRBD1. The CDR3 runs to 17 residues. CDR1 is LGHNA, CDR2 YNFKEQ, per germline. V dropped 0 bases and J dropped 2; count of bases not matched to a gene: 6. CDR3 sequence reads: CASSQDSAGGAGNTIYF. The CDR3 bases are TGTGCCAGCAGCCAAGATTCGGCAGGGGGCGCTGGAAACACCATATATTTT.

The chain links TRBV20-1 to TRBJ2-1; D is uncertain. The germline V gene encodes CDR1 DFQATT and CDR2 SNEGSKA (reference sequence). V shed 3 bases and J shed 6 bases, with 15 bases lying between them. The CDR3 has 14 residues. The CDR3 coding sequence is TGCAGTGCTAGTCCTAGGTTGGATTTCAATGAGCAGTTCTTC. It encodes CSASPRLDFNEQFF.

Concerning this clone itself: This same CDR3 is encoded by further DNA sequences in the sample. V usage is TRBV28 and J usage is TRBJ1-2, with 7 bases fitting TRBD1. The V and J ends lost 6 bases and 2 bases, in that order; junction bases with no gene match: 3. The CDR3 sequence is 13 residues long. Germline-derived CDR1 and CDR2 are MDHEN and SYDVKM. The CDR3 spells CASSLRGNYGYTF. CDR3 nucleotides: TGTGCCAGCAGCCTCAGGGGGAACTATGGCTACACCTTC.

The V call is TRBV2, the J call TRBJ2-7; D is unresolved. CDR1 and CDR2 from the germline V gene are SNHLY and FYNNEI. The CDR3 consists of 12 residues. The germline V and J ends were trimmed by 6 bases and 2 bases, with 8 bases remaining between them. CDR3 DNA sequence: TGTGCCAGCAGACTATCTACCTACGAGCAGTACTTC. It specifies CASRLSTYEQYF.

The genes are TRBV28 and TRBJ1-2; 9 nucleotides agree with TRBD1. V was clipped by 6 bases and J by 2 bases; unmatched bases: 4. CDR1 is MDHEN and CDR2 is SYDVKM in the germline V gene. The CDR3 spans 14 residues. This CDR3 reads CASRRGQGNYGYTF. Here the CDR3 DNA reads TGTGCCAGCAGACGAGGACAGGGGAACTATGGCTACACCTTC.

J is TRBJ2-2 and V is TRBV6-4, with TRBD1 matching over 9 bases. V dropped 6 bases and J dropped 7; count of bases not matched to a gene: 3. This CDR3 contains 13 residues. Per the germline V gene, CDR1 is MRHNA and CDR2 is SNTAGT. Written as DNA, the CDR3 is TGTGCCAGCAGACAGGGGGCTGGCGGGGAGCTGTTTTTT. It is translated as CASRQGAGGELFF.

The CDR3 sequence is CASSPRTSGSLYEQYF. CDR3 bases: TGTGCCAGTAGTCCAAGGACTAGCGGGAGTCTCTACGAGCAGTACTTC. V gene TRBV19 combines with J gene TRBJ2-7; 13 positions match TRBD2. Unmatched junction bases numbered 7, after V lost 5 bases and J lost 3 bases. This CDR3 has 16 residues. Germline V gene data show CDR1 as LNHDA and CDR2 as SQIVND (reference sequence).

In its sample, this clone was seen once. A junction boundary mismatches the germline segment, possibly from a read error. The chain uses TRBV7-7 and TRBJ2-3; 7 bases agree with TRBD2. Germline V CDR1 and CDR2: SSHAT, FNYEAQ (reference sequence). The CDR3 covers 14 residues. The CDR3 loop is CASSIGLVGDTQYF. CDR3 DNA sequence: TGTGCTAGCAGCATTGGACTAGTGGGAGATACGCAGTATTTT. Together with reference TRBV7-7 and TRBJ2-3, the CDR3 gives the full variable domain: GAGVSQSPRYKVTKRGQDVTLRCDPISSHATLYWYQQALGQGPEFLTYFNYEAQPDKSGLPSDRFSAERPEGSISTLTIQRTEQRDSAMYRCASSIGLVGDTQYFGPGTRLTVL.

The chain combines TRBV14 with TRBJ1-2; perhaps TRBD1 as D (5 bases). V was pared by 0 bases and J by 4 bases, with 12 bases between. The CDR3 sequence is 15 residues long. Germline V gene data show CDR1 as SGHDN and CDR2 as FVKESK. Written as DNA, the CDR3 is TGTGCCAGCAGCCAAGAACCAGGACACACCTATGGCTACACCTTC. Translating it yields CASSQEPGHTYGYTF.

Points on this clone: The identical CDR3 is also encoded by other nucleotide sequences in the sample. The V and J genes are TRBV9 and TRBJ2-1, with 15 bases aligning to TRBD2. Germline-derived CDR1 and CDR2 are SGDLS and YYNGEE. The CDR3 loop spans 15 amino acids. V gave up 2 bases and J gave up 7 bases; unmatched junction bases: 1. CDR3 sequence reads: CASSVGTSGRNEQFF. The DNA of the CDR3 is TGTGCCAGCAGCGTGGGGACTAGCGGGAGGAATGAGCAGTTCTTC.

The V gene is TRBV28, the J gene TRBJ1-2, with TRBD1 as a possible D gene (6 bases). This CDR3 is 15 amino acids long. Trimming took 10 bases from V and 2 from J, leaving 20 bases between them. Germline CDR1 is MDHEN and CDR2 is SYDVKM. The CDR3 is CATFRGDTTNYGYTF. CDR3 bases: TGTGCCACTTTCCGGGGGGACACGACAAACTATGGCTACACCTTC.

This chain uses TRBV7-9 with TRBJ2-7; 13 bases align to TRBD2. The V gene's germline CDR1 is SEHNR and CDR2 FQNEAQ (reference sequence). This CDR3 comprises 16 residues. J gave up 0 bases and V 5 bases, and 4 bases lay outside the gene matches. The CDR3: CASSQTSGGSSYEQYF. CDR3 coding DNA: TGTGCCAGCAGCCAGACTAGCGGGGGGAGCTCCTACGAGCAGTACTTC. Full variable domain (missing parts from reference TRBV7-9 and TRBJ2-7): DTGVSQNPRHKITKRGQNVTFRCDPISEHNRLYWYRQTLGQGPEFLTYFQNEAQLEKSRLLSDRFSAERPKGSFSTLEIQRTEQGDSAMYLCASSQTSGGSSYEQYFGPGTRLTVT.

DNA of the CDR3: TGTGCCAGCAGCCTGAATCTGGGACAAAATGAGCAGTTCTTC. Protein product: CASSLNLGQNEQFF. The rearrangement joins TRBV11-3 to TRBJ2-1; TRBD1 is a possible D gene (6 bases). The germline V gene encodes CDR1 SGHNT and CDR2 YENEEA. The CDR3 is 14 amino acids. V lost 5 bases and J lost 7, with 15 bases in between. The full variable domain, rest sourced from reference TRBV11-3 and TRBJ2-1, is EAGVVQSPRYKIIEKKQPVAFWCNPISGHNTLYWYLQNLGQGPELLIRYENEEAVDDSQLPKDRFSAERLKGVDSTLKIQPAELGDSAVYLCASSLNLGQNEQFFGPGTRLTVL.

The CDR3 sequence: CASSSGREADTQYF. The DNA for the CDR3 is TGTGCCAGCAGCTCAGGCAGGGAGGCAGATACGCAGTATTTT. The V and J genes are TRBV7-3 and TRBJ2-3, with D possibly TRBD2 on 6 matching bases. Looked up from germline, CDR1 is SGHTA and CDR2 is FQGTGA. The CDR3 totals 14 residues. The ends were cut back, 4 bases at V and 4 bases at J, with 12 bases in the middle.

This chain uses TRBV10-2 with TRBJ1-1; weak D call: TRBD1 (6 bases). V lost 5 bases and J 1 base, leaving 11 bases between the germline ends. The CDR3 runs 14 residues. Germline V CDR1 and CDR2: WSHSY, SAAADI. The CDR3 DNA sequence: TGCGCCAGCAGTACAGGGTTTGGGAACACTGAAGCTTTCTTT. Its protein is CASSTGFGNTEAFF.

The CDR3 DNA reads as TGTGCCACCAGTGATCTCCGACAGGACACAGATACGCAGTATTTT. Its translation is CATSDLRQDTDTQYF. J is TRBJ2-3 and V is TRBV24-1, with D possibly TRBD1 on 6 matching bases. The V end lost 3 bases, the J end lost 2 bases, and 11 bases lay between the germline ends. The germline V gene encodes CDR1 KGHDR and CDR2 SFDVKD. The CDR3 runs 15 residues.

The rearrangement uses TRBV2 and TRBJ1-2; the match to TRBD1 covers 10 bases. CDR1 is SNHLY and CDR2 is FYNNEI in the germline V gene. The trim removed 10 bases at V and 7 bases at J, leaving 9 bases unmatched. CDR3 length equals 13 residues. CDR3 coding DNA: TGTGCCACCGCCGGGACAGGGGCTGGTGGCTACACCTTC. It is translated as CATAGTGAGGYTF.

The rearrangement joins TRBV7-9 to TRBJ2-7, with 9 positions matching TRBD1. The CDR3 is 13 amino acids. Germline values: CDR1 SEHNR, CDR2 FQNEAQ (reference sequence). The J segment lost 2 bases and the V segment lost 8 bases, leaving 4 bases of the junction unmatched. The CDR3 DNA reads as TGTGCCAGCGGCGGGACAGGGACCTACGAGCAGTACTTC. Residues: CASGGTGTYEQYF.

The chain uses TRBV19 and TRBJ1-3; a possible D gene is TRBD1 (6 bases). CDR1 and CDR2 from the germline V gene are LNHDA and SQIVND (reference sequence). Trimming shortened V by 10 bases and J by 0 bases, and 16 bases separated the two germline ends. CDR3 length equals 15 residues. The CDR3 nucleotides are TGTGCCACTTCACCGACAGGTTTCTCTGGAAACACCATATATTTT. Translating gives CATSPTGFSGNTIYF. Looking up the rest from reference TRBV19 and TRBJ1-3 gives the full variable domain: DGGITQSPKYLFRKEGQNVTLSCEQNLNHDAMYWYRQDPGQGLRLIYYSQIVNDFQKGDIAEGYSVSREKKESFPLTVTSAQKNPTAFYLCATSPTGFSGNTIYFGEGSWLTVV.

The chain employs TRBV7-9 and TRBJ1-5; D is unclear. In germline, CDR1 is SEHNR, CDR2 FQNEAQ (reference sequence). The CDR3 sequence is 12 residues long. V lost 10 bases and J lost 1, with 8 bases in between. The CDR3 sequence: CATEASNQPQHF. The CDR3 DNA is TGTGCCACCGAGGCCAGCAATCAGCCCCAGCATTTT.

This clone was observed once. V usage is TRBV6-1 and J usage is TRBJ2-7; the D gene is possibly TRBD2 (5 bases). This CDR3 is built from 14 residues. Trimming removed 2 bases at V and 2 bases at J, with 10 bases between. CDR1 is MNHNS and CDR2 is SASEGT in the germline V gene. The CDR3 coding sequence is TGTGCCAGCAGTGAATTCTCGGGGACCTACGAGCAGTACTTC. Its protein is CASSEFSGTYEQYF.

The chain joins TRBV3-1 (or the pseudogene TRBV3-2) to TRBJ2-3; TRBD2 aligns across 13 bases. Trimming took 1 base from V and 0 from J; bases not matched to a gene: 1. In germline, CDR1 is LGHDT, CDR2 YNNKEL (reference sequence). The CDR3 spans 17 residues. The DNA of the CDR3 is TGTGCCAGCAGCCAAGTGGGACTAGCGGGGAGCACAGATACGCAGTATTTT. Translated: CASSQVGLAGSTDTQYF.